This T cell receptor beta chain emerged from a study of CD8 T cells in ankylosing spondylitis. This clonotype has more than one count but fewer than ten. The CDR3 contains 14 residues. Trimming stripped 0 bases from V and 10 bases from J, with 16 bases between. The germline CDR1 and CDR2 sequences are SQVTM and ANQGSEA. Using its own MiXCR run on the 5' RACE reads, TCRdb lists one record per CDR3 protein. This table has just under 350,000 distinct CDR3 sequences, about 15% appearing once. The specimen was blood, either unsorted or a sorted T cell fraction (not recorded which). This chain connects TRBV29-1 to TRBJ2-1; D might be TRBD2 (6 bases). The clonotype comes from a male donor with ankylosing spondylitis or in good health (not recorded which). CDR3 protein: CSVEDTGVGNEQFF. In DNA, the CDR3 is TGCAGCGTTGAAGATACGGGAGTCGGGAACGAGCAGTTCTTC.